Listed below are T cell receptor beta chains from one sample, sequenced in a study of shared clonotypes between healthy human individuals. Assay: immunoSEQ multiplex PCR; the TCRdb copy retains only in-frame clones and omits some. The repertoire holds approximately 2,000,000 clones, with about 90% as singletons. Sequenced material: naive CD4+ T cells from PBMCs. The source of these receptors is a man between 18 and 35 years old in good health. Some clones in this sample may be carry-over from other donors' samples. The CDR3 runs from the conserved cysteine through the conserved F or W. The order of the fields is J gene, clone size, V gene, D gene, CDR3 DNA, CDR3 protein. D genes are given only for firm matches. Rows give clone size only sometimes, using once, few, many, or a class for an expanded clone.

TRBJ2-7,-,TRBV27,-,TGTGCCAGCAGTTTAGGGACCTCCCACTCCTACGAGCAGTACTTC,CASSLGTSHSYEQYF
TRBJ2-7,-,TRBV15,TRBD2,TGTGCCACCGGAACTAGCGGGAGTATCCACGAGCAGTACTTC,CATGTSGSIHEQYF
TRBJ2-3,-,TRBV7-9,TRBD2,TGTGCCAGCAGCAGAGGGACTAGCGGGAGTTCAGATACGCAGTATTTT,CASSRGTSGSSDTQYF
TRBJ1-1,-,TRBV5-4,-,TGTGCCAGCAGCTTGTTGGCAGGGCGGAACACTGAAGCTTTCTTT,CASSLLAGRNTEAFF
TRBJ1-3,-,TRBV7-2,-,TGTGCCAGCAGCTTCCCAGGGAGCACCATATATTTT,CASSFPGSTIYF
TRBJ1-2,-,TRBV29-1,-,TGCAGCACCTACAGCTCTAGCTATGGCTACACCTTC,CSTYSSSYGYTF
TRBJ2-5,-,TRBV11-3,-,TGTGCCAGCAGCCCCGGCCCGGGGGGCGTACAAGAGACCCAGTACTTC,CASSPGPGGVQETQYF
TRBJ2-1,-,TRBV5-4,TRBD2,TGTGCCAGCAGCTCCCCCGGGCGGGGGGATGAGCAGTTCTTC,CASSSPGRGDEQFF
TRBJ1-1,-,TRBV5-6,-,TGTGCCAGCAGCTTATTCCAGGGTATTAACACTGAAGCTTTCTTT,CASSLFQGINTEAFF
TRBJ1-2,-,TRBV15,-,TGTGCCACCAGCAGAGATTGGGGCTCCGACTATGGCTACACCTTC,CATSRDWGSDYGYTF
TRBJ1-2,-,TRBV6-1,-,TGTGCCAGCAGGCTGGGACTGCTTTATGGCTACACCTTC,CASRLGLLYGYTF
TRBJ1-5,-,TRBV30,-,TGTGCCTGGAGTGAATGGCTCGACGAGCCCCAGCATTTT,CAWSEWLDEPQHF
TRBJ1-2,-,TRBV21-1,-,-,CASSKDWAGGNYGYTF
TRBJ1-2,-,TRBV9,TRBD1,TGTGCCAGCAGCGAGGGGACAGGGGGAAGGCTTGGCTACACCTTC,CASSEGTGGRLGYTF
TRBJ2-2,-,TRBV18,-,TGTGCCAGCTCACTGCAGGGCACCGGGGAGCTGTTTTTT,CASSLQGTGELFF
TRBJ2-2,-,TRBV27,TRBD2,TGTGCCAGCAGTTTATCGCGGGCTAGCGGGCCCACCGGGGAGCTGTTTTTT,CASSLSRASGPTGELFF
TRBJ1-4,-,TRBV5-1,TRBD1,TGCGCCAGCAGCTTGGGGCCACAGGGGGCAGGGGAAAAACTGTTTTTT,CASSLGPQGAGEKLFF
TRBJ1-2,-,TRBV5-1,-,TGCGCCAGCAGCTCAGGAGGGGGTAATAACTATGGCTACACCTTC,CASSSGGGNNYGYTF
TRBJ1-2,-,TRBV5-4,-,TGTGCCAGCAGCTTGGACGGAACGACTAACTATGGCTACACCTTC,CASSLDGTTNYGYTF
TRBJ1-5,-,TRBV2,-,TGTGCCAGCAGTGATCGCCAGGGGCGCAATCAGCCCCAGCATTTT,CASSDRQGRNQPQHF
TRBJ2-3,-,TRBV5-6,TRBD2,TGTGCCAGCAGCTTGGGGGCTAGCGGGAGCCTCGGGGCAGATACGCAGTATTTT,CASSLGASGSLGADTQYF
TRBJ2-3,-,TRBV5-1,-,TGCGCCAGCAGGGAGTACAGCAACACAGATACGCAGTATTTT,CASREYSNTDTQYF
TRBJ2-4,-,TRBV19,-,TGTGCCAGTAGCCCCGGGACACTGGATGTACTAGCCAAAAACATTCAGTACTTC,CASSPGTLDVLAKNIQYF
TRBJ1-1,-,TRBV5-1,-,TGCGCCAGCAGCTTCTCCGGGCCGACGGGGGACACTGAAGCTTTCTTT,CASSFSGPTGDTEAFF
TRBJ1-5,-,TRBV30,-,TGTGCCTGGAGAGGGCAGGGCGGTGGCAATCAGCCCCAGCATTTT,CAWRGQGGGNQPQHF
TRBJ1-1,-,TRBV18,TRBD1,TGTGCCAGCTCACCAGGCAGGGGGAGCACTGAAGCTTTCTTT,CASSPGRGSTEAFF
TRBJ2-3,-,TRBV4-3,-,TGCGCCAGCAGCCAAGATACCAGGGGCACAGATACGCAGTATTTT,CASSQDTRGTDTQYF
TRBJ2-2,once,TRBV7-2,TRBD1,TGTGCCAGCAGGCGCACACCGGGACAGGGTTCCGGGGAGCTGTTTTTT,CASRRTPGQGSGELFF
TRBJ2-7,-,TRBV7-8,TRBD2,TGTGCCAGCAGCATAGAGACTAGCGGGACCCACGAGCAGTACTTC,CASSIETSGTHEQYF
TRBJ2-1,-,TRBV18,-,TGTGCCAGCTCCCCAACTAGTGGCGTTGGGTCCTACAATGAGCAGTTCTTC,CASSPTSGVGSYNEQFF
TRBJ2-7,-,TRBV27,TRBD2,TGTGCCAGCAGTCTCAGAGGACTAGCGGGACCTACCTACGAGCAGTACTTC,CASSLRGLAGPTYEQYF
TRBJ1-1,few,TRBV4-2,-,TGTGCCAGCAGCCATCCCAGGGGTTCGAACACTGAAGCTTTCTTT,CASSHPRGSNTEAFF
TRBJ1-3,-,TRBV18,-,TGTGCCAGCTCACAGGGCCTCTCTGGAAACACCATATATTTT,CASSQGLSGNTIYF
TRBJ1-1,-,TRBV6-5,TRBD1,TGTGCCAGCAGTCGGCAGGGACAGGGAGGCACTGAAGCTTTCTTT,CASSRQGQGGTEAFF